Listed below are T cell receptor beta chains from one sample, sequenced in a study of CXCR3-negative and CXCR3-positive naive CD8 T cells. Following a re-call of the 5' RACE reads, TCRdb has one entry per CDR3 protein and lacks DNA. The sample table sets out 55,000 to 75,000 distinct CDR3 sequences. Sequenced sample: naive CXCR3+ CD8+ T cells from blood. The receptors stem from a human donor in good health. Some clones in this sample may be carry-over from other donors' samples. The CDR3 runs from the conserved cysteine through the conserved F or W. The order of the fields is J gene, V gene, CDR3 protein.

j_gene: TRBJ2-1; v_gene: TRBV18; CDR3aa: CASSQTGDSYNEQFF
j_gene: TRBJ2-2; v_gene: TRBV15; CDR3aa: CATSRADRLGTGELFF
j_gene: TRBJ2-1; v_gene: TRBV29-1; CDR3aa: CSVEVSSGYNERFF
j_gene: TRBJ1-5; v_gene: TRBV23-1; CDR3aa: CASSQRSERGLEYSNQPQHF
j_gene: TRBJ2-7; v_gene: TRBV23-1; CDR3aa: CASSQTSGNYYEQYF
j_gene: TRBJ2-7; v_gene: TRBV28; CDR3aa: CASSWTVSYEQYF
j_gene: TRBJ2-3; v_gene: TRBV15; CDR3aa: CATSPRTSDTQYF
j_gene: TRBJ1-2; v_gene: TRBV29-1; CDR3aa: CSVDTRTGAYYGYTF
j_gene: TRBJ2-7; v_gene: TRBV23-1; CDR3aa: CASSQLDRDLMEQYF
j_gene: TRBJ2-3; v_gene: TRBV9; CDR3aa: CASSIGTTTDTQYF
j_gene: TRBJ2-5; v_gene: TRBV3-2; CDR3aa: CASSQVTDSPEKETQYF
j_gene: TRBJ2-7; v_gene: TRBV28; CDR3aa: CASSFQGQGFLDF
j_gene: TRBJ2-1; v_gene: TRBV27; CDR3aa: CASSPATGNDWDEQFF
j_gene: TRBJ1-1; v_gene: TRBV7-6; CDR3aa: CASSLGLGQNTEAFF
j_gene: TRBJ2-1; v_gene: TRBV6-2/TRBV6-3; CDR3aa: CASSLGRDEQFF
j_gene: TRBJ2-1; v_gene: TRBV6-1; CDR3aa: CASTILDREINEQFF
j_gene: TRBJ2-2; v_gene: TRBV7-6; CDR3aa: CASSLPLTGDNTGELFF
j_gene: TRBJ2-1; v_gene: TRBV7-9; CDR3aa: CASSSEDSPQDEQFF
j_gene: TRBJ2-7; v_gene: TRBV12-3/TRBV12-4; CDR3aa: CASSFAGQGYEQYF
j_gene: TRBJ2-7; v_gene: TRBV7-6; CDR3aa: CASAPGPNYEQYF
j_gene: TRBJ1-1; v_gene: TRBV20-1; CDR3aa: CSAPEDRANTEAFF
j_gene: TRBJ2-7; v_gene: TRBV15; CDR3aa: CATRMGSYEQYF